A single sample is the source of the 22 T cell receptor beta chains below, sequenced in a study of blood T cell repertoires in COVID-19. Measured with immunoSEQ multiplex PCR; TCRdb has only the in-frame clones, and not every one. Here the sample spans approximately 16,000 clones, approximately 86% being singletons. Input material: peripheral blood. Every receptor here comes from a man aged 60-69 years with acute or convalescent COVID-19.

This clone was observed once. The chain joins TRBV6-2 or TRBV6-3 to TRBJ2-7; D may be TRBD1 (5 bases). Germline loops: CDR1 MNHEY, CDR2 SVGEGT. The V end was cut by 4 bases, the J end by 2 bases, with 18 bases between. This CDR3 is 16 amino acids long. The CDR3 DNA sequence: TGTGCCAGCAGTTTACCTTCAGGGTTGACAACCTACGAGCAGTACTTC. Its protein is CASSLPSGLTTYEQYF.

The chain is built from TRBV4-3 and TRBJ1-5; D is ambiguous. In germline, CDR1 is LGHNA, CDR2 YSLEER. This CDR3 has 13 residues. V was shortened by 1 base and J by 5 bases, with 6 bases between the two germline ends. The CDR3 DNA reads TGCGCCAGCAGCCAAGCCATTTATCAGCCCCAGCATTTT. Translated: CASSQAIYQPQHF.

In nucleotides, the CDR3 is TGCGCCAGCAGTCCTGGACTAGCGGGGGGGGCCGGTGGGACCCAGTACTTC. Translated: CASSPGLAGGAGGTQYF. V is TRBV5-1 and J is TRBJ2-5; 15 bases map to TRBD2. CDR1 and CDR2 (germline): SGHRS, YFSETQ. The CDR3 is made up of 17 amino acids. The J segment lost 7 bases and the V segment lost 5 bases, leaving 12 bases of the junction unmatched. Variable domain in full (rest from reference TRBV5-1 and TRBJ2-5): KAGVTQTPRYLIKTRGQQVTLSCSPISGHRSVSWYQQTPGQGLQFLFEYFSETQRNKGNFPGRFSGRQFSNSRSEMNVSTLELGDSALYLCASSPGLAGGAGGTQYFGPGTRLLVL.

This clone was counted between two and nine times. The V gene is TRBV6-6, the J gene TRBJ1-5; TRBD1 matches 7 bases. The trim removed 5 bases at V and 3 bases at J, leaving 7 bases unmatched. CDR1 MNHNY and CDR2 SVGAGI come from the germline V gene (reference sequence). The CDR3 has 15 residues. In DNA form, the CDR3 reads TGTGCCAGCAGTAAACAGACAGGGCCCAATCAGCCCCAGCATTTT. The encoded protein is CASSKQTGPNQPQHF.

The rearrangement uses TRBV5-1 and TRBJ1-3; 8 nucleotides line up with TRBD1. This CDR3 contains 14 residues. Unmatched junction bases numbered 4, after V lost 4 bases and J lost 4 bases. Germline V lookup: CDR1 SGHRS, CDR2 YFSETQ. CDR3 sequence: CASSPQGAGNTIYF. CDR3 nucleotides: TGCGCCAGCAGCCCCCAGGGGGCGGGAAACACCATATATTTT.

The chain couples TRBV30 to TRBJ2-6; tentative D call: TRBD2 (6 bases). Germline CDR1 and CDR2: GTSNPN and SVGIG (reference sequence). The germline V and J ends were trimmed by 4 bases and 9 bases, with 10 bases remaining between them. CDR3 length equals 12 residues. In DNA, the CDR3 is TGTGCCTGGACCGGGACTCTCAACGTCCTGACTTTC. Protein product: CAWTGTLNVLTF.

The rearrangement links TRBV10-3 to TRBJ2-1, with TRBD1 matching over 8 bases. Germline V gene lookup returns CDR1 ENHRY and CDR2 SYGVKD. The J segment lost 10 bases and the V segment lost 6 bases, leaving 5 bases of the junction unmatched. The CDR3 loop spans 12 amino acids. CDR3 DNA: TGTGCCATCAGGCCCGACAGGGGAGAGCAGTTCTTC. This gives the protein CAIRPDRGEQFF.

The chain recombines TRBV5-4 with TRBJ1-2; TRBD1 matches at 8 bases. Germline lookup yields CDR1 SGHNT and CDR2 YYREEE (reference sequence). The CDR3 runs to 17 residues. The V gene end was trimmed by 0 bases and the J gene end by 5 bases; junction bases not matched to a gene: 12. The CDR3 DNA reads TGTGCCAGCAGCTTGGCGTACTCCGGACAGGGAGGATATGGCTACACCTTC. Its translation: CASSLAYSGQGGYGYTF.

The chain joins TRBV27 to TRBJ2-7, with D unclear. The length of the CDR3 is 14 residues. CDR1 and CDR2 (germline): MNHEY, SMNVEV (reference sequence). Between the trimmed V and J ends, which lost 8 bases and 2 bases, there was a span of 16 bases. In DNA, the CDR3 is TGTGCCAGCTCTTTGTCAGGTATTACCTACGAGCAGTACTTC. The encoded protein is CASSLSGITYEQYF.

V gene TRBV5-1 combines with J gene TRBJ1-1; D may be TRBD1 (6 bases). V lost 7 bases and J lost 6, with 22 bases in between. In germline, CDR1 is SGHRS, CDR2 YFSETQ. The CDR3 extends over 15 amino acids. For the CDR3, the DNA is TGCGCCAGCCAACCGCAAACAGGGCTTTTAGCTGAAGCTTTCTTT. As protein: CASQPQTGLLAEAFF. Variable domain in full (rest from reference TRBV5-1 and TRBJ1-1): KAGVTQTPRYLIKTRGQQVTLSCSPISGHRSVSWYQQTPGQGLQFLFEYFSETQRNKGNFPGRFSGRQFSNSRSEMNVSTLELGDSALYLCASQPQTGLLAEAFFGQGTRLTVV.

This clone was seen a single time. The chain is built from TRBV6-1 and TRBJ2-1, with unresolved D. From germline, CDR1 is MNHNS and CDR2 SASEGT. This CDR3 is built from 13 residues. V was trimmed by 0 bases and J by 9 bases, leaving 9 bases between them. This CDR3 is CASSEAQIREQFF. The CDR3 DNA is TGTGCCAGCAGTGAAGCTCAGATTCGTGAGCAGTTCTTC.

CDR3 loop: CASSVQGLSNQPQHF. For the CDR3, the DNA is TGTGCCAGCAGTGTCCAGGGGCTTAGCAATCAGCCCCAGCATTTT. The chain combines TRBV2 with TRBJ1-5; tentative D call: TRBD1 (6 bases). CDR3 length: 15 amino acids. V dropped 4 bases and J dropped 0 bases, with 10 bases sitting between them. From germline, CDR1 is SNHLY and CDR2 FYNNEI.

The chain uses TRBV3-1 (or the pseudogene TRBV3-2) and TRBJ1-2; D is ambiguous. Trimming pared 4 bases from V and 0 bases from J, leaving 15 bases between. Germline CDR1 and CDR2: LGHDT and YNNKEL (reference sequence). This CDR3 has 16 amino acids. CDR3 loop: CASSPASGGSNYGYTF. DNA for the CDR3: TGTGCCAGCAGCCCGGCCAGTGGAGGTTCTAACTATGGCTACACCTTC.

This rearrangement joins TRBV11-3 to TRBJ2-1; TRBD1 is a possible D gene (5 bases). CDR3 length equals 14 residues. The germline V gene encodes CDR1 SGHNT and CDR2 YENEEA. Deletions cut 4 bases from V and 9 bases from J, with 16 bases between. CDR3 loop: CASSWYRSMGEQFF. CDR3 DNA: TGTGCCAGCAGCTGGTACAGGTCTATGGGTGAGCAGTTCTTC.

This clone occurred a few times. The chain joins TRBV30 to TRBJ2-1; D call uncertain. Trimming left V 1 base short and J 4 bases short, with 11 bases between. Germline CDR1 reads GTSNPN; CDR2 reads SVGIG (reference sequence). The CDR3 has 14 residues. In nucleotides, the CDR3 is TGTGCCTGGAGTGCCGGGTTCTCTTACAATGAGCAGTTCTTC. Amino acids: CAWSAGFSYNEQFF.

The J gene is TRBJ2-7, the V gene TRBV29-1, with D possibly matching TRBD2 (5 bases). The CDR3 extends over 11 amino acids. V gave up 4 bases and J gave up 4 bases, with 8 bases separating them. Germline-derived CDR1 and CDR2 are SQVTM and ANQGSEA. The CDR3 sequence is CSVARDYEQYF. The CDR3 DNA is TGCAGCGTTGCGAGGGATTACGAGCAGTACTTC.

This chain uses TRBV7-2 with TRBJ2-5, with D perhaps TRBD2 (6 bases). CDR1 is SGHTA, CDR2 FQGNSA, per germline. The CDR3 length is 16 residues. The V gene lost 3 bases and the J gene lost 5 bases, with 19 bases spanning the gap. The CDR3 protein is CASSFVTGSGGETQYF. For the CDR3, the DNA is TGTGCCAGCAGCTTTGTAACGGGTAGTGGAGGGGAGACCCAGTACTTC. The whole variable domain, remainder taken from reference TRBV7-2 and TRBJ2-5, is GAGVSQSPSNKVTEKGKDVELRCDPISGHTALYWYRQSLGQGLEFLIYFQGNSAPDKSGLPSDRFSAERTGGSVSTLTIQRTQQEDSAVYLCASSFVTGSGGETQYFGPGTRLLVL.

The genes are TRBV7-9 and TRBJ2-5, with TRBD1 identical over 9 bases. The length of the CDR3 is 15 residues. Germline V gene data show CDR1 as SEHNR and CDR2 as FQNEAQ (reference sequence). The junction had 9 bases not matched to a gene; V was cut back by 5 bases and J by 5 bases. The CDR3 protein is CASSPTQGARETQYF. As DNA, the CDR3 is TGTGCCAGCAGCCCCACACAGGGGGCAAGGGAGACCCAGTACTTC.

The CDR3 region is CASSRAGGQETQYF. The CDR3 coding sequence is TGTGCCAGCAGCCGAGCGGGGGGCCAAGAGACCCAGTACTTC. This chain connects TRBV11-3 to TRBJ2-5, with 9 bases aligning to TRBD2. CDR3 length: 14 amino acids. From germline, CDR1 is SGHNT and CDR2 YENEEA. Trimming removed 5 bases from V and 1 base from J; junction bases left unmatched: 2.

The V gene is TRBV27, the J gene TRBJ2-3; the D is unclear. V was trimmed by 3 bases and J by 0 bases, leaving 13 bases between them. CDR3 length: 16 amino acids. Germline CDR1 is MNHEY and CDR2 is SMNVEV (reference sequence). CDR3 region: CASSLLNGASTDTQYF. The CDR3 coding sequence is TGTGCCAGCAGTTTGCTGAACGGAGCTAGCACAGATACGCAGTATTTT.

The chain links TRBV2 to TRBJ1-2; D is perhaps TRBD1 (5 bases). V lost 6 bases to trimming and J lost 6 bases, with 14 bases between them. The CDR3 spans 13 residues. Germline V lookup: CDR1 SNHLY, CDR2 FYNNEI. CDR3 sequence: CASRETGSDGYTF. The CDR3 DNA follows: TGTGCCAGCAGGGAAACAGGTTCGGATGGCTACACCTTC.

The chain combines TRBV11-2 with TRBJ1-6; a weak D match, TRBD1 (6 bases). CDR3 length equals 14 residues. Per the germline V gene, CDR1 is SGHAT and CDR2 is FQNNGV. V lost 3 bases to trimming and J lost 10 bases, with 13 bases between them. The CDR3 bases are TGTGCCAGCAGCTTGAACAGGGTCGGATCACCCCTCCACTTT. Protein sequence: CASSLNRVGSPLHF.